These 13 T cell receptor beta chains came from one sample sequenced in a study of T-cell memory formation after mild COVID-19. A single record per CDR3 protein comes from TCRdb applying MiXCR to the 5' RACE reads. The sample lists 200,000 to 250,000 distinct CDR3 sequences; around 8.8% were seen once. The sequenced sample was PBMCs or a T cell subset sorted from them (not recorded which). Receptor source: a man younger than 35 who had mild COVID-19 (a few samples of this study predate the infection). Cell type and time point are not known.

This clonotype has only one observation. The V and J genes are TRBV5-4 and TRBJ2-7; 7 bases are a match to TRBD1. This CDR3 is built from 16 residues. Trimming took 2 bases from V and 5 from J; bases not matched to a gene: 13. CDR1 and CDR2 from the germline V gene are SGHNT and YYREEE (reference sequence). The CDR3 loop reads CASSLLGGSEVHEQYF. The CDR3 DNA sequence: TGTGCCAGCAGCTTATTAGGGGGCTCCGAGGTCCACGAGCAGTACTTC.

This clonotype was seen more than once but under ten times. This sequence joins TRBV7-7 and TRBJ2-5; tentatively, D is TRBD2 (5 bases). The length of the CDR3 is 14 residues. Germline assignment: CDR1 SSHAT and CDR2 FNYEAQ (reference sequence). V was shortened by 0 bases and J by 3 bases, with 8 bases between the two germline ends. The CDR3 DNA reads TGTGCCAGCAGCTTAGCTTTTAGCGAAGAGACCCAGTACTTC. This gives the protein CASSLAFSEETQYF.

This clonotype was found a few times. The V call is TRBV7-2, the J call TRBJ2-5; no clear D gene. Germline CDR1 SGHTA, CDR2 FQGNSA. The CDR3 has 13 amino acids. The V and J ends lost 4 bases and 2 bases respectively, with 8 bases between them. The CDR3 is CASSSYVQETQYF. The CDR3 DNA follows: TGTGCCAGCAGCTCATATGTACAAGAGACCCAGTACTTC.

This clonotype was counted between two and nine times. The J gene is TRBJ2-6, the V gene TRBV7-9; possibly TRBD1 or TRBD2 for D (5 bases each). There are 18 residues in the CDR3. The ends were cut back, 4 bases at V and 4 bases at J, with 20 bases in the middle. Germline values: CDR1 SEHNR, CDR2 FQNEAQ (reference sequence). This chain's CDR3 is CASSSLRDLLSGANVLTF. For the CDR3, the DNA is TGTGCCAGCAGCTCTCTCCGGGACCTCCTTTCCGGGGCCAACGTCCTGACTTTC.

This clonotype was seen at least ten times. The chain joins TRBV7-2 to TRBJ2-5; 10 bases are a match to TRBD2. In germline, CDR1 is SGHTA, CDR2 FQGNSA. After removal of 5 bases from V and 3 bases from J, the junction contained 6 bases not matched to a gene. The CDR3 is 15 residues long. CDR3 DNA sequence: TGTGCCAGCAGCGGGTGGACTAGCGGAAAAGAGACCCAGTACTTC. Its protein product is CASSGWTSGKETQYF.

This clonotype was counted a few times. The chain carries TRBV7-9 and TRBJ1-2; tentatively, D is TRBD1 (5 bases). CDR3 length: 14 amino acids. Germline V gene sequence: CDR1 SEHNR, CDR2 FQNEAQ (reference sequence). Between the trimmed V and J ends, which lost 2 bases and 9 bases, there was a span of 16 bases. CDR3 DNA: TGTGCCAGCAGCTTATGGGGCTCCCCGGACAGCTACACCTTC. Its protein product is CASSLWGSPDSYTF.

The chain joins TRBV3-1 to TRBJ2-7, with D unresolved. V was cut by 1 base and J by 3 bases, with 19 bases left in between. The CDR3 contains 17 residues. Germline loops: CDR1 LGHDT, CDR2 YNNKEL (reference sequence). The CDR3 protein is CASSQGLGSVYFYEQYF. CDR3 DNA sequence: TGTGCCAGCAGCCAAGGTCTGGGCAGCGTCTATTTCTACGAGCAGTACTTC.

Only a few counts were recorded for this clonotype. J is TRBJ1-5 and V is TRBV15; perhaps TRBD1 as D (5 bases). CDR3 length: 14 amino acids. Looked up from germline, CDR1 is LNHNV and CDR2 is YYDKDF (reference sequence). V lost 1 base to trimming and J lost 5 bases, with 9 bases between them. CDR3 loop: CATSRGGRDQPQHF. As DNA, the CDR3 is TGTGCCACCAGCAGAGGGGGCAGAGATCAGCCCCAGCATTTT.

The V call is TRBV18, the J call TRBJ1-1; perhaps TRBD1 as D (5 bases). The CDR3 has 14 residues. Looked up from germline, CDR1 is KGHSH and CDR2 is LQKENI. The V end was cut by 2 bases, the J end by 3 bases, with 10 bases between. CDR3 sequence (DNA): TGTGCCAGCTCACCATGGAGGGGTTACACTGAAGCTTTCTTT. This gives the protein CASSPWRGYTEAFF. Complete variable domain (other parts from reference TRBV18 and TRBJ1-1): NAGVMQNPRHLVRRRGQEARLRCSPMKGHSHVYWYRQLPEEGLKFMVYLQKENIIDESGMPKERFSAEFPKEGPSILRIQQVVRGDSAAYFCASSPWRGYTEAFFGQGTRLTVV.

The chain is built from TRBV29-1 and TRBJ2-3, with TRBD2 matching over 10 bases. V was pared by 7 bases and J by 2 bases, with 15 bases of the junction left unmatched. The germline V gene encodes CDR1 SQVTM and CDR2 ANQGSEA. The CDR3 covers 17 residues. The DNA for the CDR3 is TGCAGCGGGACGGGCTTCCTAGCGGGGGCCTTCACAGATACGCAGTATTTT. This gives the protein CSGTGFLAGAFTDTQYF.

The chain carries TRBV10-3 and TRBJ2-1; perhaps TRBD1 as D (5 bases). The germline gives CDR1 ENHRY, CDR2 SYGVKD. This CDR3 is built from 12 residues. V shed 6 bases and J shed 4 bases, with 7 bases lying between them. Written as DNA, the CDR3 is TGTGCCATCAGGCAGGGATACAATGAGCAGTTCTTC. It specifies CAIRQGYNEQFF.

The gene calls are TRBV30 and TRBJ2-7, with D tentatively TRBD1 (6 bases). Looked up from germline, CDR1 is GTSNPN and CDR2 is SVGIG (reference sequence). The CDR3 loop spans 14 amino acids. The ends were cut back, 3 bases at V and 4 bases at J, with 16 bases in the middle. As DNA, the CDR3 is TGTGCCTGGAGCCGACAGGTAGGGTCGTACGAGCAGTACTTC. It translates to CAWSRQVGSYEQYF.

This clonotype was detected many times. V and J are TRBV5-1 and TRBJ1-5, with unresolved D. Germline CDR1 is SGHRS and CDR2 is YFSETQ. Trimming took 5 bases from V and 0 from J, leaving 6 bases between them. The CDR3 loop spans 13 amino acids. CDR3 in amino acids: CASRESSNQPQHF. CDR3 bases: TGCGCCAGCAGAGAGAGTAGCAATCAGCCCCAGCATTTT.